The 2 T cell receptor beta chains below all came from one sample that was sequenced in a study of blood T cells in healthy people across ages. It was with a sample-barcoded 5' primer and a J-beta primer mix that a second PCR of roughly 7 to 12 cycles was run. MiXCR, applied by TCRdb to the 5' RACE reads, yields one record per CDR3 protein. The repertoire holds about 1.5 million distinct CDR3 sequences, with roughly 40% as singletons. Material: blood. These receptors were obtained from a woman between 18 and 30 years old in good health.

Of note for this clonotype: A much larger clone lies a single base off, so this may be a read error. The chain carries TRBV3-1 and TRBJ2-7; the match to TRBD2 covers 8 bases. CDR3 length: 16 amino acids. Germline CDR1 and CDR2: LGHDT and YNNKEL (reference sequence). The V segment lost 2 bases and the J segment 7 bases; nucleotides outside the gene matches: 13. CDR3 sequence: CASSQSGLAGMGEQYF. The CDR3 DNA follows: TGTGCCAGCAGCCAAAGTGGGTTAGCGGGGATGGGTGAGCAGTACTTC.

The chain is built from TRBV12-3 or TRBV12-4 and TRBJ1-5; D possibly corresponds to TRBD1 (6 bases). The CDR3 length is 16 residues. V lost 4 bases and J 6 bases, leaving 19 bases between the germline ends. CDR3 residues: CASSSGTNTYGQPQHF. CDR3 nucleotide sequence: TGTGCCAGCAGTTCCGGGACAAATACTTACGGTCAGCCCCAGCATTTT.